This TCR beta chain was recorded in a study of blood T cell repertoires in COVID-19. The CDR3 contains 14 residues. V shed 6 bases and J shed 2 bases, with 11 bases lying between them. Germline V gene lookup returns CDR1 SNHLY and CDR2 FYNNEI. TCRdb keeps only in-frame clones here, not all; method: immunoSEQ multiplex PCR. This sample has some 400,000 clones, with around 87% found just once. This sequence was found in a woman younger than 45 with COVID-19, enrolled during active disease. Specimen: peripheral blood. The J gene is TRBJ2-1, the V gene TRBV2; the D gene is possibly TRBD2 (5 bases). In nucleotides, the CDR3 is TGTGCCAGCAGCTTACTAGTCACCTACAATGAGCAGTTCTTC. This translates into CASSLLVTYNEQFF.